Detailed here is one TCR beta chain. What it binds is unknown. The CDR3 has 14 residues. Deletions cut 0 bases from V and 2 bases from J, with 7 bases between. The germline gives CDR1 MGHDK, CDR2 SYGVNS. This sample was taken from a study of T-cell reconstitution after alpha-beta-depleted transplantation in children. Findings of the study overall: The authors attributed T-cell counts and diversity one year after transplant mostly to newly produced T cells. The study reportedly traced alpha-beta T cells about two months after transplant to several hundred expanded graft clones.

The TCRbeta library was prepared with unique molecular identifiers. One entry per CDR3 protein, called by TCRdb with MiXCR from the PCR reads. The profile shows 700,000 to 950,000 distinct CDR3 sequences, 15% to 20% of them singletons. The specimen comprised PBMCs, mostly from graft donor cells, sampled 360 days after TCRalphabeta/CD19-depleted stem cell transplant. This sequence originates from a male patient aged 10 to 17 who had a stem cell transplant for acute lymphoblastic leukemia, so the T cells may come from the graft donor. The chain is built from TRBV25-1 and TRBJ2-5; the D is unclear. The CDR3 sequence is CASSEYRQQETQYF. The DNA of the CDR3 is TGTGCCAGCAGTGAATATCGGCAGCAAGAGACCCAGTACTTC.